Sequencing of this T cell receptor beta chain was carried out in a study of tissue T cells after allogeneic stem cell transplantation. The protocol was immunoSEQ multiplex PCR, while the TCRdb copy is restricted to in-frame clones and leaves out a portion. Among about 9,800 clones listed, approximately 65% were seen once. V was clipped by 0 bases and J by 4 bases; unmatched bases: 3. This CDR3 spans 14 amino acids. Germline V gene data show CDR1 as SGHDT and CDR2 as YYEEEE. The chain has TRBV5-6 and TRBJ1-1; 7 bases are shared with TRBD1. This receptor was identified in a male donor at least 60 years old with lung cancer. The sequencing here drew on tissue from the stomach, taken at autopsy. The CDR3 DNA follows: TGTGCCAGCAGCTTGGACAGGGGAGGCACTGAAGCTTTCTTT. Translated: CASSLDRGGTEAFF.